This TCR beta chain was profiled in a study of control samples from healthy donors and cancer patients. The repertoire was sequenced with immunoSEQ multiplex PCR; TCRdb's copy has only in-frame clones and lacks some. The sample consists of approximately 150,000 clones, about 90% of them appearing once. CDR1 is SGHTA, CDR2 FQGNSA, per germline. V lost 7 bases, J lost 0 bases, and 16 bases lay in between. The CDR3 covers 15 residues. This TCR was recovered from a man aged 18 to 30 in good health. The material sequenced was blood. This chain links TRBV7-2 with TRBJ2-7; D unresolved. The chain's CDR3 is CASISNPTGSYEQYF. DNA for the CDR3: TGTGCCAGCATCTCCAACCCTACGGGCTCCTACGAGCAGTACTTC. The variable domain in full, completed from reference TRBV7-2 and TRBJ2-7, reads GAGVSQSPSNKVTEKGKDVELRCDPISGHTALYWYRQSLGQGLEFLIYFQGNSAPDKSGLPSDRFSAERTGGSVSTLTIQRTQQEDSAVYLCASISNPTGSYEQYFGPGTRLTVT.